The 28 T cell receptor beta chains below all came from one sample that was sequenced in a study of T cells in Graves' hyperthyroidism and ophthalmopathy. RNA transcripts were the template for amplifying TCR beta CDR3 regions. First-round RT-PCR targeting the TCR CDR3 was performed with the HTBI primer set. Each CDR3 protein is one row after TCRdb ran MiXCR on the multiplex PCR reads. Of approximately 520,000 distinct CDR3 sequences detected, around 22% appear once; the ten largest clones hold 11%. Source material: blood. All receptors come from a woman aged 25 to 45 with Graves' ophthalmopathy.

The chain recombines TRBV5-5 with TRBJ2-7; D call uncertain. This CDR3 region has 15 residues. Trimming removed 4 bases at V and 0 bases at J, with 14 bases between. Germline V gives CDR1 SGHKS, CDR2 YYEKEE (reference sequence). The CDR3 DNA is TGTGCCAGCAGCGCCGAGGACGGGTTCTCCTACGAGCAGTACTTC. This codes for CASSAEDGFSYEQYF. The full variable domain, its missing parts supplied by reference TRBV5-5 and TRBJ2-7, is DAGVTQSPTHLIKTRGQQVTLRCSPISGHKSVSWYQQVLGQGPQFIFQYYEKEERGRGNFPDRFSARQFPNYSSELNVNALLLGDSALYLCASSAEDGFSYEQYFGPGTRLTVT.

This clonotype was seen many times. V is TRBV7-9 and J is TRBJ2-7; D is perhaps TRBD1 (6 bases). Germline V gene sequence: CDR1 SEHNR, CDR2 FQNEAQ (reference sequence). The V end was cut by 0 bases, the J end by 5 bases, with 11 bases between. This CDR3 comprises 14 residues. The CDR3 sequence: CASSLAQGINEQYF. CDR3 in DNA: TGTGCCAGCAGCTTAGCCCAGGGGATCAACGAGCAGTACTTC.

This clonotype came up many times. The V gene is TRBV10-3, the J gene TRBJ2-2, with 9 positions matching TRBD2. Germline V gene data show CDR1 as ENHRY and CDR2 as SYGVKD. Trimming at V came to 5 bases and at J to 4 bases, leaving 5 bases not matched to a gene. The CDR3 is 15 amino acids. The CDR3 DNA sequence: TGTGCCATCAGTTCGGGACTAGCTGGCACCGGGGAGCTGTTTTTT. This gives the protein CAISSGLAGTGELFF.

This chain links TRBV11-2 with TRBJ2-7; D remains unclear. Trimming stripped 1 base from V and 4 bases from J, with 8 bases between. This CDR3 is 13 amino acids long. Germline lookup yields CDR1 SGHAT and CDR2 FQNNGV. The CDR3 region is CASSLVAWYEQYF. The CDR3, as DNA: TGTGCCAGCAGCTTAGTCGCGTGGTACGAGCAGTACTTC.

This clonotype was recorded many times. This rearrangement joins TRBV6-2 or TRBV6-3 to TRBJ2-7; D may be TRBD1 or TRBD2 (5 bases each). The V and J ends lost 9 bases and 0 bases respectively, with 18 bases between them. The CDR3 loop spans 15 amino acids. CDR1 and CDR2 from the germline V gene are MNHEY and SVGEGT. CDR3 bases: TGTGCCAGTATTCCAGTCGGGACCCACTCCTACGAGCAGTACTTC. This sequence encodes CASIPVGTHSYEQYF.

This clonotype was seen only once. This may be a read error, as it is one base from a much larger clone. This sequence joins TRBV5-1 and TRBJ2-5; 10 bases match TRBD2. The germline gives CDR1 SGHRS, CDR2 YFSETQ. The CDR3 consists of 15 residues. The CDR3 coding sequence is TGCGCCACCACTCCCGGGACTAGCGATAAAGAGACCAAGTACTTC. It is translated as CATTPGTSDKETKYF. The full variable domain, its missing parts supplied by reference TRBV5-1 and TRBJ2-5, is KAGVTQTPRYLIKTRGQQVTLSCSPISGHRSVSWYQQTPGQGLQFLFEYFSETQRNKGNFPGRFSGRQFSNSRSEMNVSTLELGDSALYLCATTPGTSDKETKYFGPGTRLLVL.

This chain joins TRBV30 and TRBJ2-7; TRBD2 is a possible D gene (5 bases). The CDR3 is made up of 14 amino acids. The ends were cut back, 0 bases at V and 6 bases at J, with 15 bases in the middle. The germline V gene has CDR1 GTSNPN and CDR2 SVGIG (reference sequence). The CDR3 sequence: CAWSVLLWEPEQYF. The CDR3 DNA reads as TGTGCCTGGAGTGTACTACTATGGGAGCCCGAGCAGTACTTC.

In this sample, this clonotype turned up a few times. This chain connects TRBV28 to TRBJ2-7; D possibly corresponds to TRBD2 (5 bases). CDR1 MDHEN and CDR2 SYDVKM come from the germline V gene. The V end was cut by 6 bases, the J end by 3 bases, with 18 bases between. The CDR3 loop spans 15 amino acids. The CDR3 DNA follows: TGTGCCAGCAGAGTGAGAGCGGAGACCAACTACGAGCAGTACTTC. Protein sequence: CASRVRAETNYEQYF. The variable domain in full, with the rest retrieved from reference TRBV28 and TRBJ2-7, is DVKVTQSSRYLVKRTGEKVFLECVQDMDHENMFWYRQDPGLGLRLIYFSYDVKMKEKGDIPEGYSVSREKKERFSLILESASTNQTSMYLCASRVRAETNYEQYFGPGTRLTVT.

This chain connects TRBV6-2 or TRBV6-3 to TRBJ2-5; 7 bases are a match to TRBD2. Trimming cost V 7 bases and J 3 bases; bases outside gene matches: 11. This CDR3 region has 15 residues. Germline CDR1 is MNHEY and CDR2 is SVGEGT. CDR3 nucleotides: TGTGCCAGCACCCAAACGGCTAGCGGTAAAGAGACCCAGTACTTC. Residues: CASTQTASGKETQYF.

The chain has TRBV6-1 and TRBJ1-1; D possibly corresponds to TRBD1 (5 bases). The V end was cut by 2 bases, the J end by 1 base, with 17 bases between. Germline V CDR1 and CDR2: MNHNS, SASEGT. This CDR3 is built from 17 residues. CDR3 loop: CASSERSRDLSNTEAFF. In DNA, the CDR3 is TGTGCCAGCAGTGAAAGGAGCAGGGACCTATCGAACACTGAAGCTTTCTTT.

In its sample, this clonotype was seen many times. J is TRBJ1-2 and V is TRBV12-3 or TRBV12-4; possibly TRBD1 for D (5 bases). The V end was cut by 2 bases, the J end by 4 bases, with 11 bases between. CDR3 length equals 14 residues. The CDR3 spells CASSLRAGRYGYTF. For the CDR3, the DNA is TGTGCCAGCAGTTTACGGGCAGGGCGCTATGGCTACACCTTC.

J is TRBJ1-2 and V is TRBV12-3 or TRBV12-4; tentative D call: TRBD1 (6 bases). This CDR3 has 13 amino acids. With 3 bases removed from V and 4 bases from J, the gap between germline ends came to 9 bases. CDR3: CASSFATGYGYTF. The CDR3 coding sequence is TGTGCCAGCAGTTTCGCGACAGGCTATGGCTACACCTTC.

The DNA for the CDR3 is TGTGCCAGGTCGAAGGTTTCGAACTATGGCTACACCTTC. As protein: CARSKVSNYGYTF. The chain has TRBV6-1 and TRBJ1-2, with D unresolved. This CDR3 spans 13 amino acids. V was cut by 9 bases and J by 2 bases, with 13 bases left in between. Germline CDR1 is MNHNS and CDR2 is SASEGT.

This clonotype was recorded at least ten times. The chain couples TRBV12-3 or TRBV12-4 to TRBJ2-2; D gene ambiguous. This CDR3 has 15 residues. V lost 3 bases and J lost 0, with 8 bases in between. CDR3 nucleotide sequence: TGTGCCAGCAGTTTTCTATTGCCGAACACCGGGGAGCTGTTTTTT. Translating gives CASSFLLPNTGELFF.

This clonotype has a count of ten or more. This sequence joins TRBV20-1 and TRBJ2-7; D is ambiguous. The germline V gene encodes CDR1 DFQATT and CDR2 SNEGSKA (reference sequence). The CDR3 has 15 residues. Trimming left V 0 bases short and J 0 bases short, with 12 bases between. The CDR3 reads CSARDLGRLSYEQYF. The CDR3 coding sequence is TGCAGTGCTAGAGATCTCGGCAGGCTCTCCTACGAGCAGTACTTC.

This clonotype was detected only a few times. The rearrangement joins TRBV5-1 to TRBJ1-3; weak D call: TRBD1 (5 bases). The V end lost 3 bases, the J end lost 0 bases, and 13 bases lay between the germline ends. CDR1 is SGHRS, CDR2 YFSETQ, per germline. This CDR3 is 16 amino acids long. CDR3 sequence (DNA): TGCGCCAGCAGCTCGGGACGGCTTCACTCTGGAAACACCATATATTTT. It yields the protein CASSSGRLHSGNTIYF.

Details on this clonotype: A much larger clone lies a single base off, so this may be a read error. As DNA, the CDR3 is TGTGCCAGCAGCGCGGGGGTTGGAGACACCATATATTTT. Residues: CASSAGVGDTIYF. This chain uses TRBV9 with TRBJ1-3, with TRBD1 as a possible D gene (5 bases). This CDR3 contains 13 residues. Germline V gene lookup returns CDR1 SGDLS and CDR2 YYNGEE.

V is TRBV28 and J is TRBJ2-4; 9 bases agree with TRBD2. Looked up from germline, CDR1 is MDHEN and CDR2 is SYDVKM. Trimming cost V 6 bases and J 6 bases; bases outside gene matches: 9. The CDR3 runs 15 residues. CDR3 loop: CASSRDSSGANIQYF. CDR3 DNA sequence: TGTGCCAGCAGCCGTGACTCTAGCGGGGCAAACATTCAGTACTTC.

The rearrangement links TRBV15 to TRBJ2-7; either TRBD1 or TRBD2 may fit D (6 bases each). Germline values: CDR1 LNHNV, CDR2 YYDKDF (reference sequence). CDR3 length: 15 amino acids. With 0 bases removed from V and 5 bases from J, the gap between germline ends came to 14 bases. In nucleotides, the CDR3 is TGTGCCACCAGCAGAGATGGGACATCGGGGGACGAGCAGTACTTC. It encodes CATSRDGTSGDEQYF. The full variable domain, completed using reference TRBV15 and TRBJ2-7, is DAMVIQNPRYQVTQFGKPVTLSCSQTLNHNVMYWYQQKSSQAPKLLFHYYDKDFNNEADTPDNFQSRRPNTSFCFLDIRSPGLGDTAMYLCATSRDGTSGDEQYFGPGTRLTVT.

This clonotype was counted ten times or more. The J gene is TRBJ1-2, the V gene TRBV29-1; D is unresolved. V shed 2 bases and J shed 8 bases, with 9 bases lying between them. Per the germline V gene, CDR1 is SQVTM and CDR2 is ANQGSEA. The CDR3 sequence is 11 residues long. CDR3 bases: TGCAGCGTTGAATTCGGGCAGGGCTACACCTTC. Encoded protein: CSVEFGQGYTF.

This clonotype occurred a few times. The chain recombines TRBV7-9 with TRBJ2-2; TRBD1 agrees at 10 bases. Trimming removed 7 bases from V and 5 bases from J; junction bases left unmatched: 4. The CDR3 spans 14 residues. Per the germline V gene, CDR1 is SEHNR and CDR2 is FQNEAQ (reference sequence). The CDR3 is CASNRQGATGELFF. CDR3 DNA sequence: TGTGCCAGCAACAGACAGGGGGCGACCGGGGAGCTGTTTTTT.

J is TRBJ2-7 and V is TRBV29-1; tentative D call: TRBD1 (6 bases). This CDR3 is 14 amino acids long. The germline CDR1 and CDR2 sequences are SQVTM and ANQGSEA. Trimming took 7 bases from V and 5 from J, leaving 21 bases between them. The CDR3 nucleotides are TGCAGCGGCAGCGATAATACAGGGTTCGACGAGCAGTACTTC. As protein: CSGSDNTGFDEQYF.

The sample holds a few counts of this clonotype. The rearrangement uses TRBV6-1 and TRBJ1-3; D remains unclear. This CDR3 has 15 residues. CDR1 and CDR2 (germline): MNHNS, SASEGT. The germline V and J ends were trimmed by 6 bases and 4 bases, with 16 bases remaining between them. The CDR3 here is CASSSVGITGNTIYF. The CDR3 DNA reads TGTGCCAGCAGCTCAGTGGGGATAACCGGAAACACCATATATTTT.

V is TRBV6-2 or TRBV6-3 and J is TRBJ2-6, with TRBD1 matching over 8 bases. The CDR3 is made up of 19 amino acids. Germline assignment: CDR1 MNHEY and CDR2 SVGEGT. After removal of 6 bases from V and 0 bases from J, the junction contained 13 bases not matched to a gene. CDR3 sequence (DNA): TGTGCCAGCAGGCAGACAGGGGTGCCCCTACACTCTGGGGCCAACGTCCTGACTTTC. The encoded protein is CASRQTGVPLHSGANVLTF.

The gene calls are TRBV7-9 and TRBJ2-5; possible D gene TRBD2, 5 bases. In germline, CDR1 is SEHNR, CDR2 FQNEAQ (reference sequence). V was trimmed by 10 bases and J by 0 bases, leaving 12 bases between them. This CDR3 region has 13 residues. CDR3 region: CATTSGYQETQYF. DNA for the CDR3: TGTGCCACCACCTCGGGGTACCAAGAGACCCAGTACTTC.

This clonotype was seen a few times. The CDR3 loop is CASSQVYGQGNQPQHF. The DNA of the CDR3 is TGCGCCAGCAGCCAAGTTTATGGACAGGGCAATCAGCCCCAGCATTTT. J is TRBJ1-5 and V is TRBV4-1; 7 nucleotides align to TRBD1. This CDR3 contains 16 residues. Germline V lookup: CDR1 MGHRA, CDR2 YSYEKL. The J segment lost 2 bases and the V segment lost 1 base, leaving 5 bases of the junction unmatched.

This sequence joins TRBV6-5 and TRBJ1-2, with 8 nucleotides matching TRBD1. The CDR3 extends over 14 amino acids. Germline CDR1 and CDR2: MNHEY and SVGAGI. With V trimmed by 1 base and J by 4 bases, 2 bases remained unmatched. CDR3 sequence: CASSYFGQGYGYTF. In DNA form, the CDR3 reads TGTGCCAGCAGTTACTTTGGACAGGGCTATGGCTACACCTTC.

This chain joins TRBV7-9 and TRBJ1-1, with D tentatively TRBD1 (6 bases). V dropped 8 bases and J dropped 12 bases, with 16 bases sitting between them. Germline CDR1 SEHNR, CDR2 FQNEAQ (reference sequence). This CDR3 is built from 11 residues. The CDR3 sequence is CASQGGGRPFF. CDR3 DNA sequence: TGTGCCAGCCAGGGAGGGGGGCGACCTTTCTTT.